This entry describes one T cell receptor beta chain. Its antigen is not known. J gave up 0 bases and V 3 bases, and 0 bases lay outside the gene matches. This CDR3 comprises 14 residues. Germline V gene data show CDR1 as SEHNR and CDR2 as FQNEAQ (reference sequence). The data stem from a study of cytomegalovirus exposure and HLA in healthy donors. Findings of the study overall: The study flagged some 180 TCR beta chains as cytomegalovirus-associated. For presence/absence analyses, sequencing depth was assumed to be roughly uniform across donors.

A multiplex PCR was run with 60 Vbeta primers and 13 Jbeta primers. TCRdb's copy holds only in-frame clones and misses some; the assay was immunoSEQ multiplex PCR. Of some 150,000 clones detected, around 80% appear once; the ten largest clones hold around 13%. The specimen was PBMCs. The chain recombines TRBV7-9 with TRBJ2-3, with 7 bases that match TRBD1. The receptor was isolated from a man aged 30 to 39 in good health and CMV-seropositive. The CDR3 nucleotides read TGTGCCAGCAGCTTGGGACAGAGCACAGATACGCAGTATTTT. Its protein product is CASSLGQSTDTQYF.